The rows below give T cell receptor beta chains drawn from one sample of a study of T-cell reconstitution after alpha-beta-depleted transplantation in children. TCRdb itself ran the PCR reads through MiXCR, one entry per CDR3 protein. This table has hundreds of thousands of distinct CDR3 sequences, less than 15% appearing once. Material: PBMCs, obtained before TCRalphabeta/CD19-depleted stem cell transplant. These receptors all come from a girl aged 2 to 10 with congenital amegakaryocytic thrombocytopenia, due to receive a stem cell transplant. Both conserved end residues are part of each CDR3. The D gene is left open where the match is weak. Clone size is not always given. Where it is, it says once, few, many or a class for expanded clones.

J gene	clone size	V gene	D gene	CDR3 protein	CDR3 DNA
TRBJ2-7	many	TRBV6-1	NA	CASGRFNSYEQYF	TGTGCCAGCGGCAGGTTTAACTCCTACGAGCAGTACTTC
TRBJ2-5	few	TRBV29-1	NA	CSVGDGAETQYF	TGCAGCGTTGGCGACGGAGCAGAGACCCAGTACTTC
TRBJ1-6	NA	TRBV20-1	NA	CSAPLSGASSYNSPLHF	TGCAGTGCTCCATTGTCAGGGGCGAGCTCCTATAATTCACCCCTCCACTTT
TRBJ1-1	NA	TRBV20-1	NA	CSARVGDNLMNTEAFF	TGCAGTGCTAGAGTAGGGGACAACCTCATGAACACTGAAGCTTTCTTT
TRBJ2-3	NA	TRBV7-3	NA	CASSLSLADTQYF	TGTGCCAGCAGCTTAAGTCTTGCAGATACGCAGTATTTT
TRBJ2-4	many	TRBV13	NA	CASGRGSKNIQYF	TGTGCCAGCGGCCGGGGGAGCAAAAACATTCAGTACTTC
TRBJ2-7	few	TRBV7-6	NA	CASSLENGNYEQYF	TGTGCCAGCAGCTTAGAAAACGGCAACTACGAGCAGTACTTC
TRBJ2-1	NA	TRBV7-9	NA	CASIVGGTSLEQFF	TGTGCCAGCATCGTAGGAGGTACTAGTCTGGAGCAGTTCTTC
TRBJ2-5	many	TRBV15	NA	CATKRSSQETQYF	TGTGCCACCAAGAGGTCTTCTCAAGAGACCCAGTACTTC
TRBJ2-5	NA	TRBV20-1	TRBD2	CSARDVTSGRLETQYF	TGCAGTGCTAGGGATGTAACTAGCGGGAGGTTAGAGACCCAGTACTTC
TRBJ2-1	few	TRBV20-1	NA	CSASRQESNEQFF	TGCAGTGCTAGCAGGCAGGAGAGCAATGAGCAGTTCTTC
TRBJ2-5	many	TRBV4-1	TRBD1	CASSGFTGGPETQYF	TGCGCCAGCAGCGGGTTCACAGGGGGACCGGAGACCCAGTACTTC
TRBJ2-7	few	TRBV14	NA	CASSRTDWVGQYF	TGTGCCAGCAGCCGGACGGACTGGGTAGGGCAGTACTTC
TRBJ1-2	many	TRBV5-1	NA	CASRLGSNYGYTF	TGCGCCAGCAGATTGGGGTCTAACTATGGCTACACCTTC
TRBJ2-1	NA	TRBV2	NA	CASSDIGGTYNEQFF	TGTGCCAGCAGTGATATTGGAGGGACCTACAATGAGCAGTTCTTC
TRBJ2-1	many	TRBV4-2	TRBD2	CASSQEIAGGYNEQFF	TGTGCCAGCAGCCAAGAGATAGCGGGAGGGTACAATGAGCAGTTCTTC
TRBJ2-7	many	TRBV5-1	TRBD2	CASSEASGSYEQYF	TGCGCCAGCAGCGAGGCTAGCGGGAGCTACGAGCAGTACTTC
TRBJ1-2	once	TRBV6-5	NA	CASSLEISYGYPF	TGTGCCAGCAGTCTCGAAATCAGCTATGGCTACCCCTTC
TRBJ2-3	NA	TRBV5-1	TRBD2	CASSWGLADPTDTQYF	TGCGCCAGCAGCTGGGGACTAGCGGACCCCACAGATACGCAGTATTTT
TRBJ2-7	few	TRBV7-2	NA	CASSISTHEQYF	TGTGCCAGCAGCATAAGCACTCACGAGCAGTACTTC
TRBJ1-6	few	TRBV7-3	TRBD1	CASSQRTGRDSPLHF	TGTGCCAGCAGCCAAAGGACAGGGCGGGATTCACCCCTCCACTTT
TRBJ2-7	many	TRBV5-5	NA	CASSPHGTYEQYF	TGTGCCAGCAGCCCTCATGGGACCTACGAGCAGTACTTC
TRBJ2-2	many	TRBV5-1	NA	CASSWNTGELFF	TGCGCCAGCAGCTGGAACACCGGGGAGCTGTTTTTT
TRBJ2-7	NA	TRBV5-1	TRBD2	CASRGLAGVSYEQYF	TGCGCCAGCAGAGGCCTAGCGGGTGTTTCCTACGAGCAGTACTTC
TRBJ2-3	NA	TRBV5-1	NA	CSNRSEPSSTDTQYF	TGCTCCAACAGGTCTGAGCCTTCTAGCACAGATACGCAGTATTTT
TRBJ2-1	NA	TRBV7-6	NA	CASSLVGQTNNEQFF	TGTGCCAGCAGCTTAGTCGGCCAGACCAACAATGAGCAGTTCTTC
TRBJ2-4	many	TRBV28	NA	CASALAKNIQYF	TGTGCCTCTGCCTTGGCCAAAAACATTCAGTACTTC
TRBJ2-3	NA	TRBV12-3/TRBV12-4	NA	CASRTQEKPDTQYF	TGTGCCAGCAGAACCCAGGAGAAGCCAGATACGCAGTATTTT
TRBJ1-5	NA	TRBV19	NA	CATKIGGQPQHF	TGTGCCACCAAAATAGGGGGGCAGCCCCAGCATTTT
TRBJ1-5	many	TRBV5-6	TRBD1	CASSTTGLNQPQHF	TGTGCCAGCAGCACGACAGGGTTGAATCAGCCCCAGCATTTT
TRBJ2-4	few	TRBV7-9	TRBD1	CASSLWQGVSKNIQYF	TGTGCCAGCAGCTTATGGCAGGGGGTTTCCAAAAACATTCAGTACTTC
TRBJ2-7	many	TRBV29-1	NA	CSVEGSAGPYSYEQYF	TGCAGCGTTGAAGGAAGTGCGGGACCGTACTCCTACGAGCAGTACTTC
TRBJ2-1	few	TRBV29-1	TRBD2	CSVPGRGYNEQFF	TGCAGCGTTCCGGGGCGGGGGTACAATGAGCAGTTCTTC
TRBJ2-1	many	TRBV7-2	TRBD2	CASSATSVYNEQFF	TGTGCCAGCAGCGCTACTAGCGTTTACAATGAGCAGTTCTTC
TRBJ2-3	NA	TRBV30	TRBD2	CAWSFRRLAGAPTQYF	TGTGCCTGGAGTTTTCGAAGACTAGCGGGAGCTCCTACGCAGTATTTT
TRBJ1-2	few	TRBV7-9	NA	CASSPRGTDLSYGYTF	TGTGCCAGCAGCCCCCGGGGGACTGACTTGTCCTATGGCTACACCTTC
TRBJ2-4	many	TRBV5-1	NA	CASSLGGAIAKNIQYF	TGCGCCAGCAGCTTGGGTGGGGCTATAGCCAAAAACATTCAGTACTTC
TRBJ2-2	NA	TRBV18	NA	CASSPRDLATGELFF	TGTGCCAGCTCACCACGAGACCTGGCCACCGGGGAGCTGTTTTTT
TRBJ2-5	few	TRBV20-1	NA	CSAPVGNQETQYF	TGCAGTGCCCCCGTAGGCAACCAAGAGACCCAGTACTTC
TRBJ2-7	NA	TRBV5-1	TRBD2	CASSFGPGGTYEQYF	TGCGCCAGCAGTTTCGGCCCGGGAGGCACCTACGAGCAGTACTTC
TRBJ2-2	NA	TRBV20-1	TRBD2	CSARRPGLATLANTGELFF	TGCAGTGCTAGGAGGCCGGGACTAGCGACTCTCGCGAACACCGGGGAGCTGTTTTTT
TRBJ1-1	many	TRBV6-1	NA	CASKDRRWYTEAFF	TGTGCCAGCAAGGATCGCCGGTGGTACACTGAAGCTTTCTTT
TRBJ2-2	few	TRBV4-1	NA	CASSQDLGFPGELFF	TGCGCCAGCAGCCAAGATCTTGGTTTCCCCGGGGAGCTGTTTTTT
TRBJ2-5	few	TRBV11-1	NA	CASSLGEWELQETQYF	TGTGCCAGCAGCCTAGGAGAATGGGAACTCCAAGAGACCCAGTACTTC
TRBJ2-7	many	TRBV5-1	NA	CASSFRGAGGYEQYF	TGCGCCAGCAGCTTTCGGGGGGCTGGCGGCTACGAGCAGTACTTC